This T cell receptor (beta chain) was identified during a study of immune evolution from preneoplasia to lung adenocarcinoma. V lost 2 bases to trimming and J lost 4 bases, with 9 bases between them. CDR3 length: 13 amino acids. CDR1 GTSNPN and CDR2 SVGIG come from the germline V gene (reference sequence). Some clones are missing from TCRdb's copy, which holds only in-frame ones; the method was immunoSEQ multiplex PCR. This repertoire shows under 45,000 clones, around 79% found once; its top ten account for 4% to 5%. V and J are TRBV30 and TRBJ1-5; D is unclear. The sequence was collected from a person aged 55 to 75 with lung adenocarcinoma. Material: FFPE invasive lung adenocarcinoma tissue. For the CDR3, the DNA is TGTGCCTGGAGTCTCAAGGCAAATCAGCCCCAGCATTTT. This sequence encodes CAWSLKANQPQHF.